This passage covers 27 T cell receptor beta chains from one sample sequenced in a study of identifying expanded T cells in peripheral blood. Method: immunoSEQ multiplex PCR; TCRdb's copy keeps in-frame clones and lacks some. The sample lists about 90,000 clones; roughly 81% were seen once. Sequenced input: blood. The receptors shown here come from a person aged 18-70 years in good health.

The V gene is TRBV5-1, the J gene TRBJ1-1; 7 nucleotides match TRBD1. Germline V gene lookup returns CDR1 SGHRS and CDR2 YFSETQ. The CDR3 loop spans 13 amino acids. V was clipped by 3 bases and J by 9 bases; unmatched bases: 8. This CDR3 reads CASSSQPGQQAFF. CDR3 bases: TGCGCCAGCAGCTCTCAACCGGGACAGCAAGCTTTCTTT.

This clone was recorded only once. V usage is TRBV4-1 and J usage is TRBJ1-5; no definite D call. The CDR3 has 13 amino acids. V lost 5 bases and J lost 0, with 5 bases in between. Germline assignment: CDR1 MGHRA and CDR2 YSYEKL. Here the CDR3 reads CASSANSNQPQHF. The CDR3, as DNA: TGCGCCAGCAGCGCAAATAGCAATCAGCCCCAGCATTTT.

The chain couples TRBV7-9 to TRBJ2-2; 8 nucleotides align to TRBD1. The CDR3 has 14 residues. Per the germline V gene, CDR1 is SEHNR and CDR2 is FQNEAQ (reference sequence). The trim removed 11 bases at V and 4 bases at J, leaving 9 bases unmatched. CDR3 coding DNA: TGTGCCGGGGAGTCACAGGGGGGCACCGGGGAGCTGTTTTTT. Residues: CAGESQGGTGELFF.

The J gene is TRBJ2-3, the V gene TRBV7-3, with D possibly TRBD1 on 6 matching bases. The CDR3 is made up of 16 amino acids. Germline V gene data show CDR1 as SGHTA and CDR2 as FQGTGA. Trimming took off 2 bases at V and 0 bases at J, with 12 bases between the two ends. The CDR3 reads CASSLQGSRSTDTQYF. CDR3 DNA sequence: TGTGCCAGCAGCTTACAGGGGAGTAGGAGCACAGATACGCAGTATTTT.

For the CDR3, the DNA is TGTGCCAGCAGCTTCGACATAAGATACACTGAAGCTTTCTTT. Protein product: CASSFDIRYTEAFF. This chain connects TRBV7-9 to TRBJ1-1, with D hard to call. The CDR3 is made up of 14 amino acids. Per germline, CDR1 SEHNR and CDR2 FQNEAQ (reference sequence). Trimming cost V 3 bases and J 3 bases, with 11 bases left between them.

This CDR3 reads CASSALGGQGQPYEQYF. CDR3 DNA: TGTGCCAGCAGTGCTTTGGGGGGGCAGGGCCAGCCGTACGAGCAGTACTTC. The gene calls are TRBV6-1 and TRBJ2-7, with a possible D match to TRBD2 (7 bases). Germline V lookup: CDR1 MNHNS, CDR2 SASEGT. The V end lost 4 bases, the J end lost 4 bases, and 23 bases lay between the germline ends. The CDR3 contains 17 residues.

This CDR3 reads CASSETKETQYF. As DNA, the CDR3 is TGTGCCAGCAGTGAAACAAAAGAGACCCAGTACTTC. The chain employs TRBV2 and TRBJ2-5; D uncertain. The CDR3 runs 12 residues. V was clipped by 2 bases and J by 3 bases, with 4 bases between them. CDR1 SNHLY and CDR2 FYNNEI come from the germline V gene.

This clone was observed once. The chain links TRBV4-3 to TRBJ1-2; D is unresolved. With 3 bases removed from V and 7 bases from J, the gap between germline ends came to 15 bases. The CDR3 spans 14 residues. Germline V gene sequence: CDR1 LGHNA, CDR2 YSLEER. This CDR3 reads CASSQQTGWAGYTF. As DNA, the CDR3 is TGCGCCAGCAGCCAGCAGACGGGCTGGGCTGGCTACACCTTC.

This clone appeared a few times. Here the CDR3 DNA reads TGTGCCACCAGCGATACGGGACAGAAGTTCTTC. It is translated as CATSDTGQKFF. The J gene is TRBJ2-1, the V gene TRBV15, with 7 bases identical to TRBD1. The CDR3 extends over 11 amino acids. Germline loops: CDR1 LNHNV, CDR2 YYDKDF (reference sequence). J was trimmed by 14 bases and V by 5 bases; bases with no gene match: 6.

For this clone: Other DNA sequences in this specimen translate into the identical CDR3. The chain has TRBV5-1 and TRBJ1-1; D is ambiguous. CDR1 is SGHRS and CDR2 is YFSETQ in the germline V gene. The CDR3 has 13 residues. The V end lost 2 bases, the J end lost 2 bases, and 7 bases lay between the germline ends. Here the CDR3 DNA reads TGCGCCAGCAGCTTTACGGCAAACACTGAAGCTTTCTTT. It translates to CASSFTANTEAFF.

This clone was found once. This sample also contains other DNA sequences that code for the same CDR3. The chain's CDR3 is CASSLLQGGTEAFF. The CDR3 DNA follows: TGCGCCAGCAGCTTGTTACAGGGAGGCACTGAAGCTTTCTTT. The chain recombines TRBV5-1 with TRBJ1-1; possibly TRBD1 for D (6 bases). CDR3 size: 14 residues. V was clipped by 1 base and J by 4 bases, with 11 bases between them. The germline gives CDR1 SGHRS, CDR2 YFSETQ.

In its sample, this clone was seen once. This chain joins TRBV29-1 and TRBJ2-3, with D possibly called TRBD1 or TRBD2 (5 bases each). CDR3 length: 12 residues. Trimming removed 4 bases from V and 8 bases from J, with 13 bases in between. CDR1 and CDR2 (germline): SQVTM, ANQGSEA. The CDR3 is CSVGDGAVTQYF. Written as DNA, the CDR3 is TGCAGCGTTGGTGACGGGGCGGTTACGCAGTATTTT.

V and J are TRBV5-5 and TRBJ1-6; D may be TRBD1 (6 bases). V gave up 4 bases and J gave up 13 bases, with 21 bases separating them. Germline CDR1 reads SGHKS; CDR2 reads YYEKEE (reference sequence). CDR3 size: 15 residues. CDR3 in DNA: TGTGCCAGCAGCCCGGGGCTGACAGGTTCGAGGCCCCTCCACTTT. Its protein product is CASSPGLTGSRPLHF. The complete variable domain, with remaining parts taken from reference TRBV5-5 and TRBJ1-6, reads DAGVTQSPTHLIKTRGQQVTLRCSPISGHKSVSWYQQVLGQGPQFIFQYYEKEERGRGNFPDRFSARQFPNYSSELNVNALLLGDSALYLCASSPGLTGSRPLHFGNGTRLTVT.

The chain joins TRBV5-1 to TRBJ2-5; 11 bases map to TRBD2. The CDR3 runs to 17 residues. V shed 1 base, J shed 4 bases, and the junction held 9 bases outside the gene matches. The germline gives CDR1 SGHRS, CDR2 YFSETQ. The CDR3 spells CASSLHSGGAPLETQYF. CDR3 nucleotide sequence: TGCGCCAGCAGCTTGCATAGCGGGGGGGCTCCGTTAGAGACCCAGTACTTC.

This chain joins TRBV21-1 and TRBJ2-5. TRBV21-1 is reported as a pseudogene. The CDR3 has 11 residues. The CDR3 reads CASTVQESQYF. As DNA, the CDR3 is TGTGCCAGCACCGTCCAGGAGTCCCAGTACTTC.

J is TRBJ1-6 and V is TRBV5-1; D call uncertain. The CDR3 covers 14 residues. Germline lookup yields CDR1 SGHRS and CDR2 YFSETQ. The ends were cut back, 0 bases at V and 12 bases at J, with 13 bases in the middle. CDR3 in DNA: TGCGCCAGCAGCTTGGGGGCCCCGAGAAAACCCCTCCACTTT. It yields the protein CASSLGAPRKPLHF.

This chain uses TRBV7-6 with TRBJ1-1; D is possibly TRBD1 (6 bases). Germline V gives CDR1 SGHVS, CDR2 FNYEAQ. The CDR3 contains 14 residues. The V end lost 6 bases, the J end lost 0 bases, and 11 bases lay between the germline ends. The CDR3 bases are TGTGCCAGCAGTCCCGGGACATTGAACACTGAAGCTTTCTTT. Protein product: CASSPGTLNTEAFF.

The chain recombines TRBV7-2 with TRBJ2-5; 10 positions match TRBD2. CDR3 length equals 15 residues. The V segment lost 2 bases and the J segment 2 bases; nucleotides outside the gene matches: 2. Per the germline V gene, CDR1 is SGHTA and CDR2 is FQGNSA. As DNA, the CDR3 is TGTGCCAGCAGCTTACTAGCGGGGGTTCAAGAGACCCAGTACTTC. Encoded protein: CASSLLAGVQETQYF. Together with reference TRBV7-2 and TRBJ2-5, the CDR3 gives the full variable domain: GAGVSQSPSNKVTEKGKDVELRCDPISGHTALYWYRQSLGQGLEFLIYFQGNSAPDKSGLPSDRFSAERTGGSVSTLTIQRTQQEDSAVYLCASSLLAGVQETQYFGPGTRLLVL.

The chain carries TRBV6-5 and TRBJ1-1; D is uncertain. Trimming removed 0 bases at V and 3 bases at J, with 11 bases between. This CDR3 has 15 residues. Germline V lookup: CDR1 MNHEY, CDR2 SVGAGI. The CDR3 spells CASSYSNVPDTEAFF. Here the CDR3 DNA reads TGTGCCAGCAGTTACTCGAATGTTCCGGACACTGAAGCTTTCTTT.

The V and J genes are TRBV6-5 and TRBJ1-2; D perhaps matches TRBD1 (5 bases). The CDR3 extends over 13 amino acids. Trimming pared 5 bases from V and 8 bases from J, leaving 15 bases between. Germline values: CDR1 MNHEY, CDR2 SVGAGI. CDR3 region: CASSPPGGWGYTF. In DNA, the CDR3 is TGTGCCAGCAGTCCTCCGGGGGGTTGGGGCTACACCTTC.

The gene calls are TRBV5-5 and TRBJ1-3, with D unclear. The CDR3 spans 17 residues. The germline V gene encodes CDR1 SGHKS and CDR2 YYEKEE (reference sequence). V lost 2 bases and J 0 bases, leaving 15 bases between the germline ends. CDR3 sequence reads: CASSLTFGRYSGNTIYF. The CDR3 DNA reads as TGTGCCAGCAGCTTAACCTTTGGCCGCTACTCTGGAAACACCATATATTTT.

The rearrangement joins TRBV7-2 to TRBJ2-5; 7 nucleotides agree with TRBD1. The CDR3 runs to 17 residues. V shed 2 bases and J 4 bases; nucleotides not matched to a gene: 13. The V gene's germline CDR1 is SGHTA and CDR2 FQGNSA. The CDR3 region is CASSLSTGPILTETQYF. The CDR3 DNA follows: TGTGCCAGCAGCTTATCGACAGGGCCCATTTTAACAGAGACCCAGTACTTC. The variable domain in full, completed from reference TRBV7-2 and TRBJ2-5, reads GAGVSQSPSNKVTEKGKDVELRCDPISGHTALYWYRQSLGQGLEFLIYFQGNSAPDKSGLPSDRFSAERTGGSVSTLTIQRTQQEDSAVYLCASSLSTGPILTETQYFGPGTRLLVL.

The chain uses TRBV6-5 and TRBJ2-5; no reliable D call. The CDR3 is 16 amino acids. The germline CDR1 and CDR2 sequences are MNHEY and SVGAGI. The ends were cut back, 0 bases at V and 0 bases at J, with 11 bases in the middle. The CDR3 reads CASSYSLPPNQETQYF. As DNA, the CDR3 is TGTGCCAGCAGTTACTCCCTACCCCCGAACCAAGAGACCCAGTACTTC.

V and J are TRBV6-1 and TRBJ2-1, with D maybe TRBD1 (5 bases). V was cut by 2 bases and J by 9 bases, with 11 bases left in between. The CDR3 has 13 residues. Germline V gene data show CDR1 as MNHNS and CDR2 as SASEGT. CDR3 region: CASSEQGFTEQFF. The CDR3 DNA reads as TGTGCCAGCAGTGAACAGGGATTCACTGAGCAGTTCTTC.

The rearrangement uses TRBV30 and TRBJ2-1, with 13 nucleotides matching TRBD2. CDR1 is GTSNPN and CDR2 is SVGIG in the germline V gene (reference sequence). This CDR3 has 16 residues. V was clipped by 2 bases and J by 9 bases; unmatched bases: 10. CDR3 nucleotide sequence: TGTGCCTGGAGTTACGGGACTAGCGGGGTCCGGGGTGAGCAGTTCTTC. Translating it yields CAWSYGTSGVRGEQFF.

The chain couples TRBV5-5 to TRBJ1-4, with D perhaps matching TRBD1 (6 bases). Germline CDR1 SGHKS, CDR2 YYEKEE (reference sequence). CDR3 length: 18 residues. The germline V and J ends were trimmed by 3 bases and 2 bases, with 20 bases remaining between them. The CDR3 DNA reads TGTGCCAGCAGCTACTTGACAGGTCTCGTTTCGACTAATGAAAAACTGTTTTTT. Its protein product is CASSYLTGLVSTNEKLFF.

V is TRBV21-1 and J is TRBJ2-1; TRBD2 reflects the table's D call only, with no check against the DNA. TRBV21-1 constitutes a pseudogene. CDR3 length equals 17 residues. CDR3 residues: CASSKGFLAGRTGEQFF. The CDR3 bases are TGTGCCAGCAGCAAAGGCTTTCTAGCGGGTCGAACGGGGGAGCAGTTCTTC.